This T cell receptor (beta chain) emerged from a study of T cells in localized non-small cell lung cancer. Sequencing used immunoSEQ multiplex PCR; TCRdb keeps in-frame clones, though not all of them. The profile shows 20,000 to 25,000 clones, roughly 89% of them singletons. The CDR3 extends over 18 amino acids. Of note for this clone: As yet, its antigen is unknown.

Points from the study as a whole: Adjacent lung held a median roughly 60 of the top 100 tumor clones. Measurement of T cell clonality placed uninvolved adjacent lung highest, above the level in tumor.

The chain recombines TRBV21-1 with TRBJ2-2; the table names TRBD2, a call not compared with the DNA. TRBV21-1 is a pseudogene. Here the sequenced sample was peripheral blood, taken before any cancer treatment. The TCR comes from a male donor aged 60 or over with stage I squamous cell lung carcinoma. For the CDR3, the DNA is TGTGCCAGCAGCAAAGTGGGGAGACTAGCGGCGAACACCGGGGAGCTGTTTTTT. Translation gives CASSKVGRLAANTGELFF.